One sample yielded the 30 T cell receptor beta chains listed below, sequenced in a study of T cells in localized non-small cell lung cancer. The repertoire was sequenced with immunoSEQ multiplex PCR; TCRdb's copy has only in-frame clones and lacks some. The table shows about 27,000 clones, with 80% to 90% occurring only once. Sequenced material: peripheral blood, taken before any cancer treatment. The receptors were gathered from a female donor of 60 years or more with stage II squamous cell lung carcinoma.

This chain connects TRBV9 to TRBJ2-7, with D perhaps TRBD2 (5 bases). CDR3 length equals 14 residues. Trimming took 2 bases from V and 4 from J, leaving 13 bases between them. Germline CDR1 is SGDLS and CDR2 is YYNGEE. The CDR3 loop is CASSVIGEPYEQYF. CDR3 coding DNA: TGTGCCAGCAGCGTTATCGGGGAACCTTACGAGCAGTACTTC.

The chain carries TRBV25-1 and TRBJ1-4, with 9 bases matching TRBD1. CDR1 MGHDK and CDR2 SYGVNS come from the germline V gene. V dropped 3 bases and J dropped 7; count of bases not matched to a gene: 9. The CDR3 loop spans 16 amino acids. CDR3 sequence (DNA): TGTGCCAGCAGTGATCACCCGGGACAGGGTGGTGAAAAACTGTTTTTT. Its protein is CASSDHPGQGGEKLFF.

The CDR3 spells CASRGQGSGANVLTF. DNA for the CDR3: TGTGCCAGCAGGGGCCAGGGCTCTGGGGCCAACGTCCTGACTTTC. The chain is built from TRBV6-5 and TRBJ2-6; D might be TRBD1 (5 bases). Trimming removed 6 bases from V and 0 bases from J, with 9 bases in between. CDR1 is MNHEY and CDR2 is SVGAGI in the germline V gene. This CDR3 region has 15 residues.

A few counts support this clone. The V call is TRBV6-6, the J call TRBJ2-4, with 7 positions matching TRBD1. Per germline, CDR1 MNHNY and CDR2 SVGAGI (reference sequence). The CDR3 covers 15 residues. V shed 4 bases, J shed 2 bases, and the junction held 5 bases outside the gene matches. As DNA, the CDR3 is TGTGCCAGCAGTTCCGGGACAGTGACCAAAAACATTCAGTACTTC. Protein: CASSSGTVTKNIQYF.

The chain recombines TRBV5-1 with TRBJ2-5; 10 positions agree with TRBD1. Germline V gene data show CDR1 as SGHRS and CDR2 as YFSETQ. V trimming: 4 bases; J trimming: 3 bases; junction bases outside the gene matches: 9. The CDR3 length is 16 residues. DNA for the CDR3: TGCGCCAGCAGCCTCGCCGCCGGACAGGGGGAAGAGACCCAGTACTTC. It specifies CASSLAAGQGEETQYF.

This clone was observed a single time. This chain connects TRBV7-2 to TRBJ2-5; D possibly uses TRBD1 or TRBD2 (5 bases each). CDR3 length equals 15 residues. From germline, CDR1 is SGHTA and CDR2 FQGNSA. Trimming left V 4 bases short and J 3 bases short, with 15 bases between. The CDR3 bases are TGTGCCAGCAGCTCACGCTCCGGGACCAAAGAGACCCAGTACTTC. This encodes CASSSRSGTKETQYF.

The chain employs TRBV7-6 and TRBJ2-2, with 13 bases matching TRBD2. This CDR3 is 19 amino acids long. The J segment lost 2 bases and the V segment lost 1 base, leaving 7 bases of the junction unmatched. Germline assignment: CDR1 SGHVS and CDR2 FNYEAQ. This CDR3 is CASSLEGTSGKGNTGELFF. The DNA for the CDR3 is TGTGCCAGCAGCTTAGAAGGGACTAGCGGGAAGGGAAACACCGGGGAGCTGTTTTTT.

The chain has TRBV27 and TRBJ2-3; a possible D gene is TRBD2 (6 bases). With 0 bases removed from V and 4 bases from J, the gap between germline ends came to 11 bases. The CDR3 spans 15 residues. Looked up from germline, CDR1 is MNHEY and CDR2 is SMNVEV (reference sequence). The CDR3 sequence is CASSLSFSGSDTQYF. The CDR3 nucleotides are TGTGCCAGCAGTTTATCTTTTAGCGGTTCAGATACGCAGTATTTT.

The sample holds one count of this clone. The chain joins TRBV14 to TRBJ1-3; no clear D. Germline lookup yields CDR1 SGHDN and CDR2 FVKESK. The CDR3 spans 17 residues. Trimming left V 0 bases short and J 0 bases short, with 12 bases between. CDR3 sequence (DNA): TGTGCCAGCAGCCAAGATAAGAGGACTCTCTCTGGAAACACCATATATTTT. Amino acid sequence: CASSQDKRTLSGNTIYF.

This clone was observed once. The rearrangement links TRBV29-1 to TRBJ1-1; D call uncertain. This CDR3 spans 11 amino acids. Trimming took 8 bases from V and 4 from J, leaving 11 bases between them. Germline assignment: CDR1 SQVTM and CDR2 ANQGSEA. CDR3 nucleotides: TGCAGCACAAGATTGGGCACTGAAGCTTTCTTT. This codes for CSTRLGTEAFF.

The gene calls are TRBV11-3 and TRBJ2-2, with TRBD1 matching over 7 bases. The V gene's germline CDR1 is SGHNT and CDR2 YENEEA. This CDR3 is 15 amino acids long. J was trimmed by 4 bases and V by 0 bases; bases with no gene match: 2. The CDR3 DNA sequence: TGTGCCAGCAGCTTAGATGGACAGGTCACCGGGGAGCTGTTTTTT. This translates into CASSLDGQVTGELFF.

The rearrangement joins TRBV5-1 to TRBJ2-3; 11 positions agree with TRBD2. There are 13 residues in the CDR3. From germline, CDR1 is SGHRS and CDR2 YFSETQ. With V trimmed by 5 bases and J by 4 bases, 0 bases remained unmatched. The CDR3 DNA sequence: TGCGCCAGCAGACTAGCGGGAGCAGATACGCAGTATTTT. This gives the protein CASRLAGADTQYF.

This clone was seen a few times. V and J are TRBV18 and TRBJ2-7; no definite D call. The CDR3 is made up of 12 amino acids. Per the germline V gene, CDR1 is KGHSH and CDR2 is LQKENI. V was clipped by 4 bases and J by 2 bases, with 6 bases between them. Written as DNA, the CDR3 is TGTGCCAGCTCACGCACGACCTACGAGCAGTACTTC. Its translation is CASSRTTYEQYF.

V is TRBV28 and J is TRBJ1-6; 7 bases agree with TRBD1. CDR3 length equals 15 residues. J lost 5 bases, V lost 7 bases, and 8 bases had no gene match. Germline V gene data show CDR1 as MDHEN and CDR2 as SYDVKM. CDR3 sequence (DNA): TGTGCCAGCACCCTGGGACAGTTAAATAATTCACCCCTCCACTTT. Amino acids: CASTLGQLNNSPLHF.

The chain combines TRBV5-1 with TRBJ2-3; 11 bases map to TRBD2. V shed 0 bases and J 4 bases; nucleotides not matched to a gene: 13. The CDR3 loop spans 19 amino acids. Germline V gene lookup returns CDR1 SGHRS and CDR2 YFSETQ. The CDR3 is CASSLGLAGLTGRPDTQYF. The CDR3 DNA is TGCGCCAGCAGCTTGGGACTAGCGGGACTCACGGGGCGTCCAGATACGCAGTATTTT.

The chain uses TRBV7-8 and TRBJ2-2; the D is unclear. The ends were cut back, 7 bases at V and 0 bases at J, with 15 bases in the middle. The CDR3 has 16 amino acids. Looked up from germline, CDR1 is SGHVS and CDR2 is FQNEAQ. DNA for the CDR3: TGTGCCAGCACCGCCCGACTCTGGGCGAACACCGGGGAGCTGTTTTTT. It is translated as CASTARLWANTGELFF.

This rearrangement joins TRBV9 to TRBJ2-1; D gene ambiguous. CDR1 and CDR2 from the germline V gene are SGDLS and YYNGEE. V was cut by 4 bases and J by 0 bases, with 17 bases left in between. The CDR3 runs to 17 residues. Here the CDR3 reads CASSPRIALSSYNEQFF. The DNA for the CDR3 is TGTGCCAGCAGCCCCCGCATTGCGCTCAGCTCCTACAATGAGCAGTTCTTC.

The gene calls are TRBV23-1 and TRBJ2-1, with 11 bases fitting TRBD2. TRBV23-1 is reported as an ORF; its role is uncertain. V lost 0 bases and J lost 3; bases outside the gene matches: 13. The CDR3 runs 20 residues. CDR3 residues: CASSQSVLAGDLKDYNEQFF. CDR3 nucleotides: TGCGCCAGCAGTCAATCGGTACTAGCGGGAGATTTGAAGGACTACAATGAGCAGTTCTTC.

This chain connects TRBV4-2 to TRBJ1-3; no definite D call. The CDR3 consists of 16 residues. Germline CDR1 reads LGHNA; CDR2 reads YNFKEQ. Trimming stripped 2 bases from V and 2 bases from J, with 13 bases between. Here the CDR3 DNA reads TGTGCCAGCAGCCAACCCGTGGACGGGGCTGGAAACACCATATATTTT. It encodes CASSQPVDGAGNTIYF.

This chain connects TRBV28 to TRBJ2-7; the D call may be TRBD1 or TRBD2 (5 bases each). Germline V gives CDR1 MDHEN, CDR2 SYDVKM. Trimming removed 10 bases at V and 0 bases at J, with 19 bases between. This CDR3 has 15 residues. The CDR3 reads CAISQVGRSSYEQYF. The CDR3 DNA follows: TGTGCCATCTCACAAGTGGGACGAAGCTCCTACGAGCAGTACTTC.

The chain has TRBV6-6 and TRBJ1-2; D unclear. The CDR3 spans 12 residues. Trimming removed 8 bases from V and 6 bases from J, with 13 bases in between. The V gene's germline CDR1 is MNHNY and CDR2 SVGAGI (reference sequence). CDR3 sequence reads: CASRREGDGYTF. The DNA for the CDR3 is TGTGCCAGCCGACGGGAGGGAGATGGCTACACCTTC.

The chain employs TRBV6-6 and TRBJ2-7; 12 nucleotides match TRBD2. V trimming: 8 bases; J trimming: 5 bases; junction bases outside the gene matches: 7. This CDR3 has 14 amino acids. CDR1 MNHNY and CDR2 SVGAGI come from the germline V gene (reference sequence). The CDR3 spells CASVTSGSFNEQYF. The CDR3 DNA reads as TGTGCCAGCGTGACTAGCGGGAGTTTCAACGAGCAGTACTTC.

V and J are TRBV2 and TRBJ1-2; the match to TRBD1 covers 11 bases. Looked up from germline, CDR1 is SNHLY and CDR2 is FYNNEI. This CDR3 contains 16 residues. After removal of 5 bases from V and 3 bases from J, the junction contained 8 bases not matched to a gene. For the CDR3, the DNA is TGTGCCAGCAGTCGACTCTGGACAGGGGGCGACTATGGCTACACCTTC. The encoded protein is CASSRLWTGGDYGYTF.

This clone has just a few counts. The J gene is TRBJ1-5, the V gene TRBV19; D ambiguous. This CDR3 region has 15 residues. Germline V gene sequence: CDR1 LNHDA, CDR2 SQIVND (reference sequence). Between the trimmed V and J ends, which lost 7 bases and 3 bases, there was a span of 16 bases. Here the CDR3 reads CASTPDHSNNQPQHF. For the CDR3, the DNA is TGTGCCAGTACCCCGGACCATTCAAACAATCAGCCCCAGCATTTT.

V is TRBV30 and J is TRBJ2-3; 8 bases are a match to TRBD1. V shed 3 bases and J 4 bases; nucleotides not matched to a gene: 6. The CDR3 is made up of 14 amino acids. Per the germline V gene, CDR1 is GTSNPN and CDR2 is SVGIG (reference sequence). This CDR3 is CAWRGGQGPDTQYF. The CDR3 DNA reads as TGTGCCTGGAGGGGTGGACAGGGCCCAGATACGCAGTATTTT.

V is TRBV5-4 and J is TRBJ1-2; maybe TRBD1 (5 bases). Germline loops: CDR1 SGHNT, CDR2 YYREEE (reference sequence). This CDR3 spans 12 amino acids. The V end lost 2 bases, the J end lost 8 bases, and 10 bases lay between the germline ends. This chain's CDR3 is CASSFERGGYTF. The CDR3 DNA sequence: TGTGCCAGCAGCTTCGAGAGGGGCGGCTACACCTTC.

This sequence joins TRBV19 and TRBJ1-5; possible D gene TRBD1, 5 bases. Germline V gene data show CDR1 as LNHDA and CDR2 as SQIVND (reference sequence). Trimming stripped 1 base from V and 8 bases from J, with 15 bases between. The CDR3 spans 15 residues. The CDR3 loop reads CASSIGTGAPEPQHF. The CDR3 DNA follows: TGTGCCAGTAGTATAGGCACCGGGGCCCCGGAGCCCCAGCATTTT.

The chain joins TRBV30 to TRBJ1-4; 9 bases agree with TRBD1. There are 13 residues in the CDR3. V lost 5 bases, J lost 6 bases, and 4 bases stayed unmatched. Germline lookup yields CDR1 GTSNPN and CDR2 SVGIG (reference sequence). In DNA, the CDR3 is TGTGCCTGGGCGGGACAGGGATATGAAAAACTGTTTTTT. Translated: CAWAGQGYEKLFF.

This chain joins TRBV10-3 and TRBJ1-1; D remains ambiguous. The CDR3 is 13 amino acids. Germline V CDR1 and CDR2: ENHRY, SYGVKD. Trimming pared 10 bases from V and 2 bases from J, leaving 14 bases between. Here the CDR3 reads CATIDGVNTEAFF. The CDR3 DNA sequence: TGTGCCACAATAGACGGGGTAAACACTGAAGCTTTCTTT.

The V call is TRBV30, the J call TRBJ2-1; tentative D call: TRBD2 (6 bases). The CDR3 runs to 15 residues. Germline V gene sequence: CDR1 GTSNPN, CDR2 SVGIG (reference sequence). V lost 2 bases and J 6 bases, leaving 17 bases between the germline ends. The CDR3 coding sequence is TGTGCCTGGAGTCCCCGAGTAGCGGTCTGCAATGAGCAGTTCTTC. This encodes CAWSPRVAVCNEQFF.